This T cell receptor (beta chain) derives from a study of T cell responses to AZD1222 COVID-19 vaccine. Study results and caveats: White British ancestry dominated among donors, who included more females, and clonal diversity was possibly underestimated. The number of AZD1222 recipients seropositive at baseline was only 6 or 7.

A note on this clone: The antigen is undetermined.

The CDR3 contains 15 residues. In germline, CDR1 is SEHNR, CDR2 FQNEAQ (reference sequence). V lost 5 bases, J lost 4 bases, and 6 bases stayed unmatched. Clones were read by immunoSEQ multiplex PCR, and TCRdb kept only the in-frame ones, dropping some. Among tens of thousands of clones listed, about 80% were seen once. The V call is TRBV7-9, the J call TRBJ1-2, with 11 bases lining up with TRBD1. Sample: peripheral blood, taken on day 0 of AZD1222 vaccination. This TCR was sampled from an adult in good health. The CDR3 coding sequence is TGTGCCAGCAGCAACCCGGGACAGGGGGGCTATGGCTACACCTTC. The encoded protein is CASSNPGQGGYGYTF.